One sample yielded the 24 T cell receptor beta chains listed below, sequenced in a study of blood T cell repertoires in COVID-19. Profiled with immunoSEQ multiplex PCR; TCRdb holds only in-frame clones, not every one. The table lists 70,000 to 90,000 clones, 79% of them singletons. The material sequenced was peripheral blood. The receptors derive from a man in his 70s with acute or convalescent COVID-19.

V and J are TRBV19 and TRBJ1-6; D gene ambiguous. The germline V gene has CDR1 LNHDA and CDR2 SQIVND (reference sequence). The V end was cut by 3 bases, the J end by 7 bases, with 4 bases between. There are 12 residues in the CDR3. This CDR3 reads CASSILNSPLHF. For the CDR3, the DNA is TGTGCCAGTAGTATCCTGAATTCACCCCTCCACTTT.

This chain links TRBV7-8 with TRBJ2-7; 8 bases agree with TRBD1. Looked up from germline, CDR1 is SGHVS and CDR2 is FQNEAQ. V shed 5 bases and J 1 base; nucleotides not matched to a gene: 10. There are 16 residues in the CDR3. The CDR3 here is CASSPLLQGGSYEQYF. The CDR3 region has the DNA TGTGCCAGCAGCCCCCTTCTACAGGGGGGATCCTACGAGCAGTACTTC. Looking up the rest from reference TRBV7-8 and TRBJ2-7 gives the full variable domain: GAGVSQSPRYKVAKRGQDVALRCDPISGHVSLFWYQQALGQGPEFLTYFQNEAQLDKSGLPSDRFFAERPEGSVSTLKIQRTQQEDSAVYLCASSPLLQGGSYEQYFGPGTRLTVT.

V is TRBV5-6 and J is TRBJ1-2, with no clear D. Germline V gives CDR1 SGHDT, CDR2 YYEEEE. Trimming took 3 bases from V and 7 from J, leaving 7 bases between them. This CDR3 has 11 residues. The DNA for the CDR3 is TGTGCCAGCAGCTCCTACTTTGGCTACACCTTC. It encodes CASSSYFGYTF.

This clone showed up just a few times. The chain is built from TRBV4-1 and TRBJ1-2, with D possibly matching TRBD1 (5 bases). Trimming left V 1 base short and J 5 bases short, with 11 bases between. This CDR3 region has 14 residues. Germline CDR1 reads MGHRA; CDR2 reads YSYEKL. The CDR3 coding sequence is TGCGCCAGCAGCCAAGGGGAACAGGATTATGGCTACACCTTC. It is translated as CASSQGEQDYGYTF.

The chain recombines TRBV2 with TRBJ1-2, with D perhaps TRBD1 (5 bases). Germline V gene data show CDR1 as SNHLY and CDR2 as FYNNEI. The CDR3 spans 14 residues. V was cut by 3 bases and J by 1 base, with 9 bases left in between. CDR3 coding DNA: TGTGCCAGCAGTGAGCAGGGTGTTAACTATGGCTACACCTTC. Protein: CASSEQGVNYGYTF.

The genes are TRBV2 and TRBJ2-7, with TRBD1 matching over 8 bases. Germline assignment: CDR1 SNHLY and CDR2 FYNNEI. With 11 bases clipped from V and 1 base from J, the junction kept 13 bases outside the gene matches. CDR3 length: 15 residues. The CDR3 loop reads CAVLYRTGISYEQYF. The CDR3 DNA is TGTGCCGTACTTTATCGGACAGGGATTTCCTACGAGCAGTACTTC. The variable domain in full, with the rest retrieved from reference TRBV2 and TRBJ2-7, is EPEVTQTPSHQVTQMGQEVILRCVPISNHLYFYWYRQILGQKVEFLVSFYNNEISEKSEIFDDQFSVERPDGSNFTLKIRSTKLEDSAMYFCAVLYRTGISYEQYFGPGTRLTVT.

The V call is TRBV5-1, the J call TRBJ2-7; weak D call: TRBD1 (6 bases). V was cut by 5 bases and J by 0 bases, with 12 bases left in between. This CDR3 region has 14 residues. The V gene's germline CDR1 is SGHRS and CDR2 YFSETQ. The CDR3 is CASRAWTASYEQYF. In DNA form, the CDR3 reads TGCGCCAGCAGGGCGTGGACAGCCTCCTACGAGCAGTACTTC.

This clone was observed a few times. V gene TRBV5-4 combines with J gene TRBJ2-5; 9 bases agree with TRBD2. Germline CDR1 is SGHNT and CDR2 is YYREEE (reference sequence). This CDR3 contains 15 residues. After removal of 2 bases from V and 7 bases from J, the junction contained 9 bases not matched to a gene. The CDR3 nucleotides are TGTGCCAGCAGCTTAGGTGGAGCGGGGGGCGGGACCCAGTACTTC. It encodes CASSLGGAGGGTQYF.

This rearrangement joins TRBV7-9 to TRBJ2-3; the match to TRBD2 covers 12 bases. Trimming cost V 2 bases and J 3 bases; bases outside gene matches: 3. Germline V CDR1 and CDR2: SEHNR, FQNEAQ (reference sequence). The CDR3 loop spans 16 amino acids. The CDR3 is CASSLPLAGGTDTQYF. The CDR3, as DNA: TGTGCCAGCAGCTTACCACTAGCGGGGGGTACAGATACGCAGTATTTT.

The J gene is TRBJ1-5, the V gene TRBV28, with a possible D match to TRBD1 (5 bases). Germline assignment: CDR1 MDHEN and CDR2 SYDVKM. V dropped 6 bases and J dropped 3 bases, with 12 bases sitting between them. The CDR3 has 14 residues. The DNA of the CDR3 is TGTGCCAGCAGAAACGGGGGTATCAATCAGCCCCAGCATTTT. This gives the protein CASRNGGINQPQHF.

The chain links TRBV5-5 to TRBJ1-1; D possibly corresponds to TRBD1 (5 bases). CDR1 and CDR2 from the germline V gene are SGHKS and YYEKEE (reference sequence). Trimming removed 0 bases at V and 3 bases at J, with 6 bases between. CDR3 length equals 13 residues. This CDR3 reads CASSLGRDTEAFF. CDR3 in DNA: TGTGCCAGCAGCTTGGGCAGGGACACTGAAGCTTTCTTT.

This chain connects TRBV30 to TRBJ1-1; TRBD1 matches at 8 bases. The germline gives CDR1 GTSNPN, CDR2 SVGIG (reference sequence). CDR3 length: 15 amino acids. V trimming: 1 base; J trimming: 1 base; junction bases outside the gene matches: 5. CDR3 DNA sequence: TGTGCCTGGAGTGCTTGGACAGGGAGGAACACTGAAGCTTTCTTT. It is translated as CAWSAWTGRNTEAFF.

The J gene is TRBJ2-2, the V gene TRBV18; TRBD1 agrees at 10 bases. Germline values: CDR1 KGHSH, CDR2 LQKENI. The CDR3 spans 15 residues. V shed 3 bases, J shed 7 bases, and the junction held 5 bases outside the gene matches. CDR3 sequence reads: CASSPGTGAHGELFF. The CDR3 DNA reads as TGTGCCAGCTCACCTGGGACAGGGGCCCACGGGGAGCTGTTTTTT.

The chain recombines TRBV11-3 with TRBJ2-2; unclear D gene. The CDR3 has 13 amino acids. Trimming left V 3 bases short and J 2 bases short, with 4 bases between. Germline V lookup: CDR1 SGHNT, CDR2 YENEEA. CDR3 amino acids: CASSFGNTGELFF. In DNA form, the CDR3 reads TGTGCCAGCAGCTTCGGTAACACCGGGGAGCTGTTTTTT.

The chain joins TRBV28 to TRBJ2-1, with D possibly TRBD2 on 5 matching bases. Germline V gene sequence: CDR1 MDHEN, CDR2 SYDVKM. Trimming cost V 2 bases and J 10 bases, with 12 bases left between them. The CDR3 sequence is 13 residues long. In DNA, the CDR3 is TGTGCCAGCAGTTTACCCCGGAGGTGGGAGCAGTTCTTC. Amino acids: CASSLPRRWEQFF.

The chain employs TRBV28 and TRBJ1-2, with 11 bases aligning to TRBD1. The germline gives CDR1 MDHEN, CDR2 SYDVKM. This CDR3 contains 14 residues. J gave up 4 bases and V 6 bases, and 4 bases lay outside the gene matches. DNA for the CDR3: TGTGCCAGCAGCTACGGGACAGGGGGCTATGGCTACACCTTC. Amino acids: CASSYGTGGYGYTF.

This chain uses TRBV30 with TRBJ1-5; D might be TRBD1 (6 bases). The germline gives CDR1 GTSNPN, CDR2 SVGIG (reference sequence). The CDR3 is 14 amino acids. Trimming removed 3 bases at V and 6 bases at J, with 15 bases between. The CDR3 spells CAWSAGQQGQPQHF. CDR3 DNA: TGTGCCTGGAGCGCCGGACAGCAAGGTCAGCCCCAGCATTTT.

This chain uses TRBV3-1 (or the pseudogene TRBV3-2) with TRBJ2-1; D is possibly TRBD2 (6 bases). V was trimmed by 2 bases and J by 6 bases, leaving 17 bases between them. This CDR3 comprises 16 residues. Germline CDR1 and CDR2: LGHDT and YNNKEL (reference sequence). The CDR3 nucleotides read TGTGCCAGCAGCCAACGTAGCGGCCCTGGATTCAATGAGCAGTTCTTC. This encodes CASSQRSGPGFNEQFF.

The CDR3 DNA sequence: TGCAGCGGGTGGACTAGCGGGGACCAAGAGACCCAGTACTTC. Translating it yields CSGWTSGDQETQYF. The gene calls are TRBV29-1 and TRBJ2-5, with 12 bases fitting TRBD2. Germline CDR1 SQVTM, CDR2 ANQGSEA. This CDR3 contains 14 residues. The junction had 3 bases not matched to a gene; V was cut back by 7 bases and J by 0 bases.

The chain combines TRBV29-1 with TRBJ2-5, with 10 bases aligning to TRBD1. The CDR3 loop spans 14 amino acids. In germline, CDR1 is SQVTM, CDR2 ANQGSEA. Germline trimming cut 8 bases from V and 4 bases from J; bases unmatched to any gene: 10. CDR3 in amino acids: CSTFGDRGIETQYF. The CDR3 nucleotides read TGCAGCACCTTTGGGGACAGGGGAATAGAGACCCAGTACTTC.

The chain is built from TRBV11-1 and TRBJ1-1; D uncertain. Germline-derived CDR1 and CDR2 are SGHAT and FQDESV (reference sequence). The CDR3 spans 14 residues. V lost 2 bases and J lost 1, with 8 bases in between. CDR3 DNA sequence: TGTGCCAGCAGCTTAAATTGGAGGAACACTGAAGCTTTCTTT. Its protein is CASSLNWRNTEAFF.

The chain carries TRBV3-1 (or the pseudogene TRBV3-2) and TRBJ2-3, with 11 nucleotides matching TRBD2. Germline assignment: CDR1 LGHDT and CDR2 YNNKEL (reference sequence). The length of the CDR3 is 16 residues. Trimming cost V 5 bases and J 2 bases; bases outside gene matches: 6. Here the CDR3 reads CASSSRLAGSTDTQYF. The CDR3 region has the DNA TGTGCCAGCAGCTCAAGACTAGCGGGATCCACAGATACGCAGTATTTT.

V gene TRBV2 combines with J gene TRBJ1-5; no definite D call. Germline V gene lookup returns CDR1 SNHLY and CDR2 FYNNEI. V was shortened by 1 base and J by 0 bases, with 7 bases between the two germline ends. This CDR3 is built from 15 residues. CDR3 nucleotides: TGTGCCAGCAGTGAAGGCGGCAATAGCAATCAGCCCCAGCATTTT. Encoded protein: CASSEGGNSNQPQHF.

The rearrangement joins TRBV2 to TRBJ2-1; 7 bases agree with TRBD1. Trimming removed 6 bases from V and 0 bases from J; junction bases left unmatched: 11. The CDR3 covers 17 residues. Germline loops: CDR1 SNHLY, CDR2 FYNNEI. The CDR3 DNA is TGTGCCAGCAGGGCTAGGGACAGCTTAACCTCCTACAATGAGCAGTTCTTC. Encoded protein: CASRARDSLTSYNEQFF.